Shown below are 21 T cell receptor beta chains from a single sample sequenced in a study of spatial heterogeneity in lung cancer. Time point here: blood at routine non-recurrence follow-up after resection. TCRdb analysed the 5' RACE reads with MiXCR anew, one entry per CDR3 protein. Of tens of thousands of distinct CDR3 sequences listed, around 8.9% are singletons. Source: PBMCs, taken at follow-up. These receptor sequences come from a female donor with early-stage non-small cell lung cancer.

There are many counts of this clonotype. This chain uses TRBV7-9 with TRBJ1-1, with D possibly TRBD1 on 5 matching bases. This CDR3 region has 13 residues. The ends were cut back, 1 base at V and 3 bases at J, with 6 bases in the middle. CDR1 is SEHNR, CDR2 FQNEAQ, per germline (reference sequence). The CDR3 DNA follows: TGTGCCAGCAGCTTAGGGGGGGACACTGAAGCTTTCTTT. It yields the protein CASSLGGDTEAFF.

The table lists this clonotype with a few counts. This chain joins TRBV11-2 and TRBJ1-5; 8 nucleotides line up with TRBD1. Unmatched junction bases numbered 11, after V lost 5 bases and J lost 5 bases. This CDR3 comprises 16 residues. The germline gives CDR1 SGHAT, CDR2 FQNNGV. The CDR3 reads CASSRGGQAGYQPQHF. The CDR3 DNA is TGTGCCAGCAGCCGTGGGGGACAGGCGGGCTATCAGCCCCAGCATTTT.

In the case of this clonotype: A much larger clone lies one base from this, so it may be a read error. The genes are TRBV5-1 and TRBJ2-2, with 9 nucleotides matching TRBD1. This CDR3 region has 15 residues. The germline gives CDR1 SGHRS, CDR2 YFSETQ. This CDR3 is CASSPRTGEAGELYF. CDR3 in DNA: TGCGCCAGCAGCCCACGGACAGGGGAAGCCGGGGAGCTGTATTTT.

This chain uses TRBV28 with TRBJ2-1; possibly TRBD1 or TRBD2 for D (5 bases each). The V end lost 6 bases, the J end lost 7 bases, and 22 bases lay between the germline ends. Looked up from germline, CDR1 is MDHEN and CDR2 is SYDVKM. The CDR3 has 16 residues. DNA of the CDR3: TGTGCCAGCAGATCCACTAGACAGAGGGATCTAAATGAGCAGTTCTTC. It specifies CASRSTRQRDLNEQFF. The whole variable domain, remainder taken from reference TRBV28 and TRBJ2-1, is DVKVTQSSRYLVKRTGEKVFLECVQDMDHENMFWYRQDPGLGLRLIYFSYDVKMKEKGDIPEGYSVSREKKERFSLILESASTNQTSMYLCASRSTRQRDLNEQFFGPGTRLTVL.

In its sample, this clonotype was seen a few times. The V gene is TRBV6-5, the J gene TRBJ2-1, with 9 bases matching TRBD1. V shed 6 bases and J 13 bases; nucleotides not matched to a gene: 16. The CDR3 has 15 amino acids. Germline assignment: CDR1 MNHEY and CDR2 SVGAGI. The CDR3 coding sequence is TGTGCCAGCAGGCTACAGGGGGCTGGTAGCGGAATCCAGTTCTTC. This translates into CASRLQGAGSGIQFF.

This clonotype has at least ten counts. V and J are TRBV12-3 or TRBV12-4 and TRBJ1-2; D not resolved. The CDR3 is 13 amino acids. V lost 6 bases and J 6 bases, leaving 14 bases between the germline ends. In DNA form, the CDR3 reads TGTGCCAGCAGCCTTACCTCGAAGGATGGCTACACCTTC. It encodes CASSLTSKDGYTF.

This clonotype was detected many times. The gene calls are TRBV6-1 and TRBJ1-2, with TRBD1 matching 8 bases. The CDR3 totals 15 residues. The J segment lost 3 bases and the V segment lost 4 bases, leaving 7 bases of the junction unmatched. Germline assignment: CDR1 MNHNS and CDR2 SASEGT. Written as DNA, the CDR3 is TGTGCCAGCAGTGTCTCCGGGACAGGACACTATGGCTACACCTTC. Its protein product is CASSVSGTGHYGYTF.

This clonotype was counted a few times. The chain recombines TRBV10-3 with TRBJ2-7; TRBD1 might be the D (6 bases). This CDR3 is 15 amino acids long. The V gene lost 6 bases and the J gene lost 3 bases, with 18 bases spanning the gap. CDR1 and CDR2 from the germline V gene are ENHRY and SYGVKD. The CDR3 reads CAISPRTVLGYEQYF. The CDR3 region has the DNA TGTGCCATCAGCCCCCGGACAGTTCTCGGCTACGAGCAGTACTTC.

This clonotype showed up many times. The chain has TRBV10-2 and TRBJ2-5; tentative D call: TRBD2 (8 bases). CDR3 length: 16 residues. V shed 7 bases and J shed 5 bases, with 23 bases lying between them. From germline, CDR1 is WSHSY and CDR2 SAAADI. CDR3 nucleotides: TGCGCCAGCACCACAGGGGAGCGGGAGTTTCTTGAGACCCAGTACTTC. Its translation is CASTTGEREFLETQYF.

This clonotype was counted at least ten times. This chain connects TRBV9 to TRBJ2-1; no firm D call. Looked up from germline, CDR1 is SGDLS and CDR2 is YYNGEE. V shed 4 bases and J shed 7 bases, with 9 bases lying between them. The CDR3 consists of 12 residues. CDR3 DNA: TGTGCCAGCAGCCCAAGCTGGAATGAGCAGTTCTTC. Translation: CASSPSWNEQFF. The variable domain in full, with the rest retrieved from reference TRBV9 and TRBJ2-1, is DSGVTQTPKHLITATGQRVTLRCSPRSGDLSVYWYQQSLDQGLQFLIQYYNGEERAKGNILERFSAQQFPDLHSELNLSSLELGDSALYFCASSPSWNEQFFGPGTRLTVL.

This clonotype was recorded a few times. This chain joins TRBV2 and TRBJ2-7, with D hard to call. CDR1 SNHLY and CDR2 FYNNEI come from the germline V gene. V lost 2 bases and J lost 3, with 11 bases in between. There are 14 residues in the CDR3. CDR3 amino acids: CASSETSPIYEQYF. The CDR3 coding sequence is TGTGCCAGCAGTGAAACGTCGCCGATCTACGAGCAGTACTTC.

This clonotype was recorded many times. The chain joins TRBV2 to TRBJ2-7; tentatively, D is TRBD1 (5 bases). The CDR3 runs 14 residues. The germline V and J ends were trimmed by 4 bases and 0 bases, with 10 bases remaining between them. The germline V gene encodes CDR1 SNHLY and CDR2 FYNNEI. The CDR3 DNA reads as TGTGCCAGCAGTGCGACAGCAACCTCCTACGAGCAGTACTTC. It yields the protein CASSATATSYEQYF.

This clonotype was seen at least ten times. CDR3 DNA sequence: TGCGCCAGCAGCTTGGTTTTTAGCGGGAGTGGCACAGATACGCAGTATTTT. This codes for CASSLVFSGSGTDTQYF. V usage is TRBV5-1 and J usage is TRBJ2-3; TRBD2 matches at 9 bases. The trim removed 0 bases at V and 1 base at J, leaving 6 bases unmatched. This CDR3 is built from 17 residues. CDR1 is SGHRS and CDR2 is YFSETQ in the germline V gene.

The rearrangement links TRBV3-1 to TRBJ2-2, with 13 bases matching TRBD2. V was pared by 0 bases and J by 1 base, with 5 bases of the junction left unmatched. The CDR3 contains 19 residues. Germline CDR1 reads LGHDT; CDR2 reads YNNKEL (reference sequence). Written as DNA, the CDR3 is TGTGCCAGCAGCCAAGATGGACTAGCGGGAGCGGAGAACACCGGGGAGCTGTTTTTT. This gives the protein CASSQDGLAGAENTGELFF.

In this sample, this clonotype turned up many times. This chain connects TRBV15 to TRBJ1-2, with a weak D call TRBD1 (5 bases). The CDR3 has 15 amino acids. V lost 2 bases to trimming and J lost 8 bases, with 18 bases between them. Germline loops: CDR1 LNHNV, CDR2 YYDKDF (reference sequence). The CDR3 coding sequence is TGTGCCACCAGCAGACCCCCGCCGCGGGGGGGAGGCTACACCTTC. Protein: CATSRPPPRGGGYTF.

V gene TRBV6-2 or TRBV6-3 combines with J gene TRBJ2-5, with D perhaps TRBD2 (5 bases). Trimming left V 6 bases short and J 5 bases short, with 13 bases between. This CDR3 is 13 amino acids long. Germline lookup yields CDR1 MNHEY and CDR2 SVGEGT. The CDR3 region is CASSKLVRETQYF. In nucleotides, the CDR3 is TGTGCCAGCAGCAAACTAGTACGGGAGACCCAGTACTTC.

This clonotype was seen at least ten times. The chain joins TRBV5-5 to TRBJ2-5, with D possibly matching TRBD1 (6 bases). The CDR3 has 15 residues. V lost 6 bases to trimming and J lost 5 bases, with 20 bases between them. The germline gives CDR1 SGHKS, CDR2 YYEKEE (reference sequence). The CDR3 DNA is TGTGCCAGCACTACCGCCCGACAGGTGGAGGAGACCCAGTACTTC. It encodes CASTTARQVEETQYF. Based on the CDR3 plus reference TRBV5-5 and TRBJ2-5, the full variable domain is DAGVTQSPTHLIKTRGQQVTLRCSPISGHKSVSWYQQVLGQGPQFIFQYYEKEERGRGNFPDRFSARQFPNYSSELNVNALLLGDSALYLCASTTARQVEETQYFGPGTRLLVL.

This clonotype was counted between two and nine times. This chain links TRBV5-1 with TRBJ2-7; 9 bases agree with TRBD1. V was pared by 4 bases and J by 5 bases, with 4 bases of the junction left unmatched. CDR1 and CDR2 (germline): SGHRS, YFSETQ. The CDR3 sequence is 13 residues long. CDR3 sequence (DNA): TGCGCCAGCAGCAGGGACAGGGCCCACGAGCAGTACTTC. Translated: CASSRDRAHEQYF.

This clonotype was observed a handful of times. The CDR3: CASSSLAGGLRDTQYF. The CDR3 DNA is TGTGCCAGCAGTTCACTAGCGGGAGGGCTCCGGGATACGCAGTATTTT. The V call is TRBV12-3 or TRBV12-4, the J call TRBJ2-3, with TRBD2 identical over 13 bases. This CDR3 has 16 residues. Trimming at V came to 4 bases and at J to 6 bases, leaving 7 bases not matched to a gene.

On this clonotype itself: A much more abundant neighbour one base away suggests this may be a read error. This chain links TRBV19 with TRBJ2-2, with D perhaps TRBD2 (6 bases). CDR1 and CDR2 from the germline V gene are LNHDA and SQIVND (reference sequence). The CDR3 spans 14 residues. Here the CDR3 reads CVSHVRENTGELFF. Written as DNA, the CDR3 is TGTGTCAGTCACGTGCGGGAGAACACCGGGGAGCTGTTTTTT.

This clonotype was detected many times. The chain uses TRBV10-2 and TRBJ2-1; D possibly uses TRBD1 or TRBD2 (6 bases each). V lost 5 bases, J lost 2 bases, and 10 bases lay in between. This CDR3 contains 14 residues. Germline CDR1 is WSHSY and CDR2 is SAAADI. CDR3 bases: TGCGCCAGCAGTAGGGGGGAGACCTACAATGAGCAGTTCTTC. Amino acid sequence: CASSRGETYNEQFF.